This note documents a single T cell receptor beta chain sequence. This sample is drawn from a study of blood T cell repertoires in COVID-19. At the level of the study: The origin of the acute and convalescent COVID-19 samples was the United States, Italy and Spain. The cDNA or gDNA used as material had been derived from T cells, B-cell-depleted T cells, or PBMCs.

Those enrolled in Seattle joined during active infection and were followed longitudinally afterward. Original analysis: Amplification from reference gene primers served as the basis for estimated nucleated cell counts. Some clones are missing from TCRdb's copy, which holds only in-frame ones; the method was immunoSEQ multiplex PCR. That table furnishes V, J and clone size, whereas the DNA furnished D and trimming. The sample holds 300,000 to 450,000 clones, about 89% seen once. The germline gives CDR1 MNHEY, CDR2 SVGAGI. There are 13 residues in the CDR3. V dropped 6 bases and J dropped 2 bases, with 10 bases sitting between them.

This clonotype was sampled from a young woman with COVID-19, enrolled during active disease. This chain connects TRBV6-5 to TRBJ1-2, with D perhaps TRBD1 (6 bases). What was sequenced was peripheral blood. This chain's CDR3 is CASSQRGNYGYTF. For the CDR3, the DNA is TGTGCCAGCAGCCAGAGGGGGAACTATGGCTACACCTTC.